This T cell receptor (beta chain) was recorded in a study of T cell responses to AZD1222 COVID-19 vaccine. Using immunoSEQ multiplex PCR, the repertoire was profiled, and TCRdb retains in-frame clones only, with some absent. The sample yields 85,000 to 95,000 clones, around 87% seen once. CDR1 is MNHEY and CDR2 is SVGAGI in the germline V gene. The CDR3 runs to 16 residues. With 2 bases removed from V and 2 bases from J, the gap between germline ends came to 13 bases. This specimen was peripheral blood, taken on day 0 of AZD1222 vaccination. This receptor was obtained from an adult in good health. J is TRBJ1-3 and V is TRBV6-5; a possible D gene is TRBD1 (5 bases). The CDR3 loop reads CASSYGLGDPGNTIYF. DNA for the CDR3: TGTGCCAGCAGTTACGGTTTAGGGGATCCTGGAAACACCATATATTTT.